The 17 T cell receptor beta chains reported below all come from one sample, sequenced in a study of T cell repertoires in ileal Crohn's disease (dated by TCRdb to the late 2010s). The library was produced with the immunoSEQ multiplex PCR assay. This is the immuneACCESS table as TCRdb keeps it, with only in-frame sequences that have V and J called. A part of the clones is gone; compared with another copy, unresolved V genes explain less than half, and the rest is unexplained. For this sample there are 15,000 to 20,000 clones; about 93% appear just once. The ten largest make up 3% to 3.5% of the sample. Source material: ileal tissue. The receptor source for this set is an adult with Crohn's disease.

The V and J genes are TRBV10-1 and TRBJ2-6, with D possibly matching TRBD2 (5 bases). The CDR3 extends over 14 amino acids. Germline CDR1 reads WNHNN; CDR2 reads SYGVQD (reference sequence). Trimming took off 6 bases at V and 4 bases at J, with 10 bases between the two ends. The CDR3 protein is CASSPGGGANVLTF. In nucleotides, the CDR3 is TGCGCCAGCAGCCCAGGCGGGGGGGCCAACGTCCTGACTTTC.

V gene TRBV14 combines with J gene TRBJ2-6, with a weak D call TRBD1 (6 bases). This CDR3 spans 17 amino acids. Deletions cut 5 bases from V and 3 bases from J, with 17 bases between. Germline lookup yields CDR1 SGHDN and CDR2 FVKESK. Here the CDR3 DNA reads TGTGCCAGCAGCGGGCGAGGGTGGGGGCTTGGGGCCAACGTCCTGACTTTC. This gives the protein CASSGRGWGLGANVLTF.

The rearrangement joins TRBV9 to TRBJ2-2; 7 bases map to TRBD2. Per germline, CDR1 SGDLS and CDR2 YYNGEE. Trimming at V came to 5 bases and at J to 5 bases, leaving 9 bases not matched to a gene. The CDR3 has 15 residues. The CDR3 sequence is CASRSGQAGTGELFF. CDR3 DNA: TGTGCCAGCAGAAGCGGACAAGCGGGAACCGGGGAGCTGTTTTTT.

This chain connects TRBV9 to TRBJ2-7; 8 bases are a match to TRBD2. There are 15 residues in the CDR3. The J segment lost 1 base and the V segment lost 0 bases, leaving 3 bases of the junction unmatched. Germline V gene sequence: CDR1 SGDLS, CDR2 YYNGEE. The CDR3 sequence is CASSVGVAGSYEQYF. The DNA of the CDR3 is TGTGCCAGCAGCGTAGGGGTAGCGGGATCCTACGAGCAGTACTTC.

The V gene is TRBV9, the J gene TRBJ2-3; TRBD2 aligns across 10 bases. Germline V gene lookup returns CDR1 SGDLS and CDR2 YYNGEE. This CDR3 is built from 16 residues. V gave up 5 bases and J gave up 5 bases; unmatched junction bases: 11. The CDR3 DNA sequence: TGTGCCAGCAGACTCCCCCAGCGGGGGGGCATAGATACGCAGTATTTT. Its protein is CASRLPQRGGIDTQYF.

The V and J genes are TRBV15 and TRBJ2-5; weak D call: TRBD1 (5 bases). TRBJ2-7 explains the end of the DNA better; the J call may be wrong. CDR3 length: 14 residues. Germline V gene lookup returns CDR1 LNHNV and CDR2 YYDKDF (reference sequence). CDR3 DNA: TGTGCCACCAGCAGAGATATAGGGGCCTACGAGCAGTACTTC. Residues: CATSRDIGAYEQYF.

The V gene is TRBV7-3, the J gene TRBJ1-1, with a possible D match to TRBD1 (6 bases). Germline V CDR1 and CDR2: SGHTA, FQGTGA. The V gene lost 0 bases and the J gene lost 5 bases, with 19 bases spanning the gap. This CDR3 is built from 17 residues. CDR3 nucleotides: TGTGCCAGCAGCTTAACTACAGGGTCCCCGGGGGGAACTGAAGCTTTCTTT. It encodes CASSLTTGSPGGTEAFF.

The chain combines TRBV15 with TRBJ2-3, with 8 bases lining up with TRBD2. Trimming cost V 5 bases and J 5 bases; bases outside gene matches: 9. Germline V gene data show CDR1 as LNHNV and CDR2 as YYDKDF (reference sequence). The CDR3 runs to 15 residues. The CDR3 region has the DNA TGTGCCACCAGCCCGCGGGGGGCCTCACAAGATACGCAGTATTTT. Translating gives CATSPRGASQDTQYF.

The V call is TRBV2, the J call TRBJ1-2; D unclear. V was trimmed by 7 bases and J by 7 bases, leaving 31 bases between them. The CDR3 loop spans 18 amino acids. CDR1 and CDR2 (germline): SNHLY, FYNNEI. This CDR3 is CASNLQRGGFEIWSGYTF. CDR3 in DNA: TGTGCCAGCAACCTGCAGCGAGGAGGGTTTGAGATCTGGTCTGGCTACACCTTC.

The chain recombines TRBV10-2 with TRBJ2-7; D possibly matches TRBD1 or TRBD2 (5 bases each). The CDR3 sequence is 14 residues long. The germline V gene encodes CDR1 WSHSY and CDR2 SAAADI. V shed 6 bases and J shed 2 bases, with 14 bases lying between them. The CDR3 is CASSEGRGPYEQYF. In DNA form, the CDR3 reads TGCGCCAGCAGCGAGGGGAGAGGGCCCTACGAGCAGTACTTC.

This chain connects TRBV11-2 to TRBJ2-7, with TRBD1 identical over 9 bases. V trimming: 5 bases; J trimming: 3 bases; junction bases outside the gene matches: 2. The CDR3 runs 13 residues. In germline, CDR1 is SGHAT, CDR2 FQNNGV. DNA for the CDR3: TGTGCCAGCAGCAGGGACAGGGACTACGAGCAGTACTTC. This codes for CASSRDRDYEQYF.

The genes are TRBV7-6 and TRBJ2-2; 13 bases map to TRBD2. V lost 5 bases and J lost 5; bases outside the gene matches: 5. The germline CDR1 and CDR2 sequences are SGHVS and FNYEAQ. CDR3 size: 16 residues. CDR3 protein: CASSPGLAGTTGELFF. In nucleotides, the CDR3 is TGTGCCAGCAGCCCGGGACTAGCGGGGACAACCGGGGAGCTGTTTTTT.

The chain uses TRBV7-6 and TRBJ2-7; D is unclear. CDR3 size: 14 residues. V lost 4 bases and J 0 bases, leaving 10 bases between the germline ends. The germline gives CDR1 SGHVS, CDR2 FNYEAQ. The CDR3 bases are TGTGCCAGCAGCTATACCATTAGCTCCTACGAGCAGTACTTC. Translating it yields CASSYTISSYEQYF.

Regarding this clone: At one boundary the junction diverges from the germline segment, which might be a read error. This sequence joins TRBV11-2 and TRBJ2-3; 12 bases are a match to TRBD2. CDR1 and CDR2 (germline): SGHAT, FQNNGV. This CDR3 contains 15 residues. CDR3 amino acids: CASSQTSGGTGTQYF. CDR3 nucleotides: TGTGCCAGCAGCCAGACTAGCGGGGGCACAGGTACGCAGTATTTT.

The chain combines TRBV5-1 with TRBJ2-2; 9 nucleotides line up with TRBD1. V trimming: 5 bases; J trimming: 4 bases; junction bases outside the gene matches: 3. The CDR3 is 14 residues long. Looked up from germline, CDR1 is SGHRS and CDR2 is YFSETQ. The CDR3, as DNA: TGCGCCAGCAGACAGGGGGCGATCACCGGGGAGCTGTTTTTT. Translating gives CASRQGAITGELFF.

J is TRBJ2-2 and V is TRBV7-2; D may be TRBD2 (5 bases). Per germline, CDR1 SGHTA and CDR2 FQGNSA. V dropped 5 bases and J dropped 5 bases, with 18 bases sitting between them. The CDR3 has 16 amino acids. The chain's CDR3 is CASSRSGSSGTGELFF. DNA for the CDR3: TGTGCCAGCAGCCGAAGTGGGTCCTCGGGGACCGGGGAGCTGTTTTTT.

This chain joins TRBV14 and TRBJ1-4, with D unclear. The CDR3 contains 14 residues. The V end lost 1 base, the J end lost 6 bases, and 9 bases lay between the germline ends. Germline V gene sequence: CDR1 SGHDN, CDR2 FVKESK. As DNA, the CDR3 is TGTGCCAGCAGCCAAGCTCTATCGGATGAAAAACTGTTTTTT. As protein: CASSQALSDEKLFF. Using reference TRBV14 and TRBJ1-4 for the parts outside the CDR3, the full variable domain is EAGVTQFPSHSVIEKGQTVTLRCDPISGHDNLYWYRRVMGKEIKFLLHFVKESKQDESGMPNNRFLAERTGGTYSTLKVQPAELEDSGVYFCASSQALSDEKLFFGSGTQLSVL.